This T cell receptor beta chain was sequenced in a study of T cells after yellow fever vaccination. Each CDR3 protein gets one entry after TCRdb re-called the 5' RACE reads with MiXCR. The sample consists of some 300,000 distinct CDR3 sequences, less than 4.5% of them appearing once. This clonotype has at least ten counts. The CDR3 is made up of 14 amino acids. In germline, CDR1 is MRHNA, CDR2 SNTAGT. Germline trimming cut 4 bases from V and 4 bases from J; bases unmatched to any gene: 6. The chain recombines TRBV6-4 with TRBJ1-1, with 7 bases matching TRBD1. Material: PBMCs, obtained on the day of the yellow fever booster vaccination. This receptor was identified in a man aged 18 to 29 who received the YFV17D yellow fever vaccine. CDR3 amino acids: CASSADRASTEAFF. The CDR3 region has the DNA TGTGCCAGCAGTGCCGACAGGGCCAGCACTGAAGCTTTCTTT.